This T cell receptor beta chain comes out of a study of blood T cell repertoires in COVID-19. TCRdb's table, derived via immunoSEQ multiplex PCR, lists solely in-frame clones and lacks some. The data show over 30,000 clones, with more than 90% seen just once and 10% to 15% held by the top ten. This CDR3 has 16 amino acids. V was clipped by 5 bases and J by 8 bases, with 24 bases between them. Per the germline V gene, CDR1 is SGHVS and CDR2 is FQNEAQ. Sequencing was done on a sample of peripheral blood. The V call is TRBV7-8, the J call TRBJ1-1; D unclear. The receptor was derived from a human donor in a cohort sampled during active COVID-19. CDR3 sequence: CASSLPPDALGREAFF. Written as DNA, the CDR3 is TGTGCCAGCAGCCTCCCCCCCGACGCCCTGGGGAGAGAAGCTTTCTTT. Based on the CDR3 plus reference TRBV7-8 and TRBJ1-1, the full variable domain is GAGVSQSPRYKVAKRGQDVALRCDPISGHVSLFWYQQALGQGPEFLTYFQNEAQLDKSGLPSDRFFAERPEGSVSTLKIQRTQQEDSAVYLCASSLPPDALGREAFFGQGTRLTVV.